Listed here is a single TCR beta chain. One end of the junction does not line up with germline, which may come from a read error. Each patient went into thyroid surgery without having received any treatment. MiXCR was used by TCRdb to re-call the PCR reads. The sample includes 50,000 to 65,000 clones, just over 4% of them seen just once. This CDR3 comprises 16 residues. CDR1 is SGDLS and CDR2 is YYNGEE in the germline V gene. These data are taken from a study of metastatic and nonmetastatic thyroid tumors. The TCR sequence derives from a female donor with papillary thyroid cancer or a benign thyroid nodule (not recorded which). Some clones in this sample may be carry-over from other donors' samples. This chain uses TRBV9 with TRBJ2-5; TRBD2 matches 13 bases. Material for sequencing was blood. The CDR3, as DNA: TGTGCCAGAAGCGCCGGACTAGCGGGAGTTCGCGAGACCCAGTACTTC. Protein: CARSAGLAGVRETQYF.